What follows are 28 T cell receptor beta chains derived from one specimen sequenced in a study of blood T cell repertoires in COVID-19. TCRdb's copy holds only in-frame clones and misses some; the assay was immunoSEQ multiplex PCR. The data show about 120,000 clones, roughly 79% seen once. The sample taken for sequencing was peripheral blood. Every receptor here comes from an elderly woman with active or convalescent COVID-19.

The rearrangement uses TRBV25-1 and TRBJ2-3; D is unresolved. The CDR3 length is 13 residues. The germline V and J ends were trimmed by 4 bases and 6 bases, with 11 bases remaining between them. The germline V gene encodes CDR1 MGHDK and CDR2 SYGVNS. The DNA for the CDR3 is TGTGCCAGCAGTGTAGTCCCCGGGGATACGCAGTATTTT. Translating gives CASSVVPGDTQYF.

The CDR3 DNA sequence: TGTGCCAGCAGCCGGCTAGCGGGAGCTTACAATGAGCAGTTCTTC. This translates into CASSRLAGAYNEQFF. The rearrangement uses TRBV13 and TRBJ2-1; TRBD2 matches 10 bases. The CDR3 is 15 residues long. V gave up 5 bases and J gave up 4 bases; unmatched junction bases: 5. From germline, CDR1 is PRHDT and CDR2 FYEKMQ (reference sequence).

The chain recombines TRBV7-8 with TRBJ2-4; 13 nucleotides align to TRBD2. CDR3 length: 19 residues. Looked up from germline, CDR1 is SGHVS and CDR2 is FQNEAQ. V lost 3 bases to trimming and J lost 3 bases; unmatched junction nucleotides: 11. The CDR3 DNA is TGTGCCAGCAGCTTGACAAGGACTAGCGGGAGAGAGGGCAAAAACATTCAGTACTTC. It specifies CASSLTRTSGREGKNIQYF.

The CDR3 reads CASSLLWREPNEQFF. The CDR3 DNA reads as TGTGCCAGCAGCTTATTGTGGCGGGAGCCAAATGAGCAGTTCTTC. The rearrangement links TRBV7-9 to TRBJ2-1, with 7 bases identical to TRBD2. CDR1 is SEHNR, CDR2 FQNEAQ, per germline (reference sequence). The V gene end was trimmed by 2 bases and the J gene end by 7 bases; junction bases not matched to a gene: 8. This CDR3 has 15 residues.

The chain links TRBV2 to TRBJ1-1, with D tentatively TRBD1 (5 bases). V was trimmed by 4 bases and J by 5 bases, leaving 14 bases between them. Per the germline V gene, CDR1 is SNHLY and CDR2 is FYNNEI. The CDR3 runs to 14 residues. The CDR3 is CASSAEAGGTEAFF. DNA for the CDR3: TGTGCCAGCAGTGCGGAAGCGGGGGGAACTGAAGCTTTCTTT. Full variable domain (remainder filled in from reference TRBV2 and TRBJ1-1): EPEVTQTPSHQVTQMGQEVILRCVPISNHLYFYWYRQILGQKVEFLVSFYNNEISEKSEIFDDQFSVERPDGSNFTLKIRSTKLEDSAMYFCASSAEAGGTEAFFGQGTRLTVV.

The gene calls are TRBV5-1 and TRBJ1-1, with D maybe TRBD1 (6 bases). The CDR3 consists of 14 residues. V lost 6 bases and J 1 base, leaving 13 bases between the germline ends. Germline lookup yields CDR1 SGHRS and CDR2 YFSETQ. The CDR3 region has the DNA TGCGCCAGCAAAGAACAGGGTTCGAACACTGAAGCTTTCTTT. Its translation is CASKEQGSNTEAFF.

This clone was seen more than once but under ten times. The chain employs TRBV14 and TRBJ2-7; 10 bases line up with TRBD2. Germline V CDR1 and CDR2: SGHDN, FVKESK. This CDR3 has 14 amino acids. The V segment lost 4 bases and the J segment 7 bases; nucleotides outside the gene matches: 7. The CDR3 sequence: CASSLAGGSGEQYF. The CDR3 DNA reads TGTGCCAGCAGCCTAGCGGGAGGATCAGGGGAGCAGTACTTC.

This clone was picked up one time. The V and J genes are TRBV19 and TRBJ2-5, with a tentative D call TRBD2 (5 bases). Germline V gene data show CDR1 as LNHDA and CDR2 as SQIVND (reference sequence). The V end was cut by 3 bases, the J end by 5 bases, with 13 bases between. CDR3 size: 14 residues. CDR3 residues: CASSMRLLRETQYF. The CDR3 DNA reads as TGTGCCAGTAGTATGCGACTACTCCGGGAGACCCAGTACTTC. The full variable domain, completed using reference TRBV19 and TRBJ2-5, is DGGITQSPKYLFRKEGQNVTLSCEQNLNHDAMYWYRQDPGQGLRLIYYSQIVNDFQKGDIAEGYSVSREKKESFPLTVTSAQKNPTAFYLCASSMRLLRETQYFGPGTRLLVL.

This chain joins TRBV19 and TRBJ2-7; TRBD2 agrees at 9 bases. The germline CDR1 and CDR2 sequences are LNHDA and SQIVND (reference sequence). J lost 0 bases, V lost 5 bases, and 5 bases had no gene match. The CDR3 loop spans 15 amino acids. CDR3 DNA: TGTGCCAGTAGTTTCGAAGCGGGAGGCTCCTACGAGCAGTACTTC. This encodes CASSFEAGGSYEQYF.

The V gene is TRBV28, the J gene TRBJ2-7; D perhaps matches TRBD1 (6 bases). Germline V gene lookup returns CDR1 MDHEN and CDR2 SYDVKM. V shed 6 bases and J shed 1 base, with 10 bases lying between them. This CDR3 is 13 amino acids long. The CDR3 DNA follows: TGTGCCAGCAGCCGTACAGGGTCCTACGAGCAGTACTTC. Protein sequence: CASSRTGSYEQYF.

CDR3 coding DNA: TGTGCCAGCAGCCGTCGGACTAATAATGAAAAACTGTTTTTT. It codes for CASSRRTNNEKLFF. The chain recombines TRBV27 with TRBJ1-4, with D hard to call. Trimming shortened V by 6 bases and J by 4 bases, and 12 bases separated the two germline ends. In germline, CDR1 is MNHEY, CDR2 SMNVEV (reference sequence). This CDR3 spans 14 amino acids.

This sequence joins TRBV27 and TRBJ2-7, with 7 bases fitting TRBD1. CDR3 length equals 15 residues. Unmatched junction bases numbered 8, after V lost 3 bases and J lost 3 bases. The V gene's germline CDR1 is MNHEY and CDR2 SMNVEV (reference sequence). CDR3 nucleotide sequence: TGTGCCAGCAGTTTTCTAGAGGGGGCAGGCTACGAGCAGTACTTC. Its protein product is CASSFLEGAGYEQYF.

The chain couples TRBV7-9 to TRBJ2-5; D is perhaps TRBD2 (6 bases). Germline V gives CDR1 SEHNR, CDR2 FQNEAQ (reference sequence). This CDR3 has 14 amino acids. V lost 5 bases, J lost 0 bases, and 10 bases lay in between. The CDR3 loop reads CASSSRGYQETQYF. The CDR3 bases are TGTGCCAGCAGCAGCCGGGGGTACCAAGAGACCCAGTACTTC.

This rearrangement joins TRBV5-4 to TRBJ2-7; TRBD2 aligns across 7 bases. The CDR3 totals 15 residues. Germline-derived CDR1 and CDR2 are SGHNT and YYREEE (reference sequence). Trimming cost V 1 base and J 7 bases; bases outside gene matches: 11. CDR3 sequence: CASSLSNALGREQYF. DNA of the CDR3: TGTGCCAGCAGCTTGTCTAACGCACTCGGGAGGGAGCAGTACTTC.

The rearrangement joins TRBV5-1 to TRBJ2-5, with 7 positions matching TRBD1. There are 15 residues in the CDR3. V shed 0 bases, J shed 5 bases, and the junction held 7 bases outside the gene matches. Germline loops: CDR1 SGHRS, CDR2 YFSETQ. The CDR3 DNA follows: TGCGCCAGCAGCTTGGGGGGACAGCTGGGTGAGACCCAGTACTTC. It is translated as CASSLGGQLGETQYF. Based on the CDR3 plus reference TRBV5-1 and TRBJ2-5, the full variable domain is KAGVTQTPRYLIKTRGQQVTLSCSPISGHRSVSWYQQTPGQGLQFLFEYFSETQRNKGNFPGRFSGRQFSNSRSEMNVSTLELGDSALYLCASSLGGQLGETQYFGPGTRLLVL.

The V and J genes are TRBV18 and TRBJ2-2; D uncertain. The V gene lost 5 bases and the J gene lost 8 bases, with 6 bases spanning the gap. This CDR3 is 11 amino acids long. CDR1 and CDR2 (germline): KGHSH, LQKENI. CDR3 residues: CASSNQGELFF. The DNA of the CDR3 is TGTGCCAGCTCAAACCAGGGGGAGCTGTTTTTT.

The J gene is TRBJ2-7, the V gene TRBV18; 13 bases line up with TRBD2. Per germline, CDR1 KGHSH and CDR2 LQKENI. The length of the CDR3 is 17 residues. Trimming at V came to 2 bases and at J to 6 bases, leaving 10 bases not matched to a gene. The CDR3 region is CASSPIGLAGAGLEQYF. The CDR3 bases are TGTGCCAGCTCACCAATAGGACTAGCGGGAGCGGGCCTCGAGCAGTACTTC.

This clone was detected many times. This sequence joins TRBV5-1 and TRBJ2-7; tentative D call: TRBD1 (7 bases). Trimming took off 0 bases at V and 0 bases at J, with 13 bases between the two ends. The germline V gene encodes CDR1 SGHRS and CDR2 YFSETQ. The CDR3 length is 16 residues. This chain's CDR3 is CASSLGQGGNSYEQYF. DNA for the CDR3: TGCGCCAGCAGCTTGGGACAGGGAGGTAACTCCTACGAGCAGTACTTC.

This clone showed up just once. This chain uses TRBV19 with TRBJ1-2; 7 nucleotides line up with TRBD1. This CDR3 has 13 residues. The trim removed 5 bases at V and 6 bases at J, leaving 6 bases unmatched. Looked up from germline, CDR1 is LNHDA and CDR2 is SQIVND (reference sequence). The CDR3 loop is CASSVTGVDGYTF. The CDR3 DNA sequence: TGTGCCAGTAGTGTTACAGGGGTAGATGGCTACACCTTC.

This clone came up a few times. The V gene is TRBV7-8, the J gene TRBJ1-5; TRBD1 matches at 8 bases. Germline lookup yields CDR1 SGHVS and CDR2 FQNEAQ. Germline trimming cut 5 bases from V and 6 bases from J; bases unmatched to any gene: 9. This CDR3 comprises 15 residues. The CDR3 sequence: CASSPKRTGFQPQHF. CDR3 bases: TGTGCCAGCAGCCCGAAGAGGACAGGGTTTCAGCCCCAGCATTTT.

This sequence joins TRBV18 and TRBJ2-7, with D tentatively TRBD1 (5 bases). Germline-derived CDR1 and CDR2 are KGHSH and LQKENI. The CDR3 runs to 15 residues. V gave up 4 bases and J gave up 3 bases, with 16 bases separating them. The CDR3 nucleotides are TGTGCCAGCTCACTTAGCCGACAGTGGAGCTACGAGCAGTACTTC. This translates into CASSLSRQWSYEQYF.

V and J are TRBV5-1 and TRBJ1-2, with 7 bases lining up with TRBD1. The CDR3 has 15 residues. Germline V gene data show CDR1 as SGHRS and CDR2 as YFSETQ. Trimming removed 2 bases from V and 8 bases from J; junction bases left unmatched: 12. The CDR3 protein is CASSFQGVGYGGYTF. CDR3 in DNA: TGCGCCAGCAGCTTCCAGGGGGTCGGGTACGGAGGCTACACCTTC. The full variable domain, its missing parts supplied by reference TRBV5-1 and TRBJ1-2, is KAGVTQTPRYLIKTRGQQVTLSCSPISGHRSVSWYQQTPGQGLQFLFEYFSETQRNKGNFPGRFSGRQFSNSRSEMNVSTLELGDSALYLCASSFQGVGYGGYTFGSGTRLTVV.

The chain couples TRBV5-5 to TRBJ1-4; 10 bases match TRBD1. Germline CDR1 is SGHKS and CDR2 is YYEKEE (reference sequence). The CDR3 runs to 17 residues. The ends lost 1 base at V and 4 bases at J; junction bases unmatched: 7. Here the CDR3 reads CASSLSPGQGVNEKLFF. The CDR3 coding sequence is TGTGCCAGCAGCTTGTCACCCGGACAGGGGGTTAATGAAAAACTGTTTTTT. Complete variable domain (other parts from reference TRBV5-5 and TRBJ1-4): DAGVTQSPTHLIKTRGQQVTLRCSPISGHKSVSWYQQVLGQGPQFIFQYYEKEERGRGNFPDRFSARQFPNYSSELNVNALLLGDSALYLCASSLSPGQGVNEKLFFGSGTQLSVL.

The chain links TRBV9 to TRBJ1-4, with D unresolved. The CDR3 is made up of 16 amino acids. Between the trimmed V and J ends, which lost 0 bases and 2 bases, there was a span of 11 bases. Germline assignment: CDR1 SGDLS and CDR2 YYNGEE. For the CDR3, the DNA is TGTGCCAGCAGCGTAGGCCCTGGAGGGACTAATGAAAAACTGTTTTTT. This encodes CASSVGPGGTNEKLFF.

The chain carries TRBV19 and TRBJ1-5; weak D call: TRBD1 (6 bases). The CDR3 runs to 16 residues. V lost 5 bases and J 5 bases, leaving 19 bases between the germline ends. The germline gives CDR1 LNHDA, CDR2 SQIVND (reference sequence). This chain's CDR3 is CASSLRGTPVYQPQHF. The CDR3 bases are TGTGCCAGTAGTTTAAGGGGGACACCCGTCTATCAGCCCCAGCATTTT.

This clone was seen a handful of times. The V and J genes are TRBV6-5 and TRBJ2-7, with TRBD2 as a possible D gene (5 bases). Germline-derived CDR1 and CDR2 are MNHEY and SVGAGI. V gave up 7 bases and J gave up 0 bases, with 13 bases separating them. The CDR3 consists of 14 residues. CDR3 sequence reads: CASTIGVFSYEQYF. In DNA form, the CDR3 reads TGTGCCAGCACGATCGGGGTTTTCTCCTACGAGCAGTACTTC.

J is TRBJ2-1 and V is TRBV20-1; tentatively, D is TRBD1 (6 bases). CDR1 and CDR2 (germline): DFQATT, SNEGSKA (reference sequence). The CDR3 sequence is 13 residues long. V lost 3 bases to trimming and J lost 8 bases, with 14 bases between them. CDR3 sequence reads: CSASWARGYEQFF. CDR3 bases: TGCAGTGCTAGTTGGGCTAGGGGGTATGAGCAGTTCTTC.

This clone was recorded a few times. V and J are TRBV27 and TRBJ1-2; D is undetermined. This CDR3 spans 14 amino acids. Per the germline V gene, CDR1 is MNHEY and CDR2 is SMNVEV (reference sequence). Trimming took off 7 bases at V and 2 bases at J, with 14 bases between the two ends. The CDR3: CASTLRAGNYGYTF. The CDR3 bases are TGTGCCAGCACCCTAAGGGCGGGAAACTATGGCTACACCTTC.